This is a list of T cell receptor beta chains from one sample in a study of shared clonotypes between healthy human individuals. Data came from immunoSEQ multiplex PCR; TCRdb stores just in-frame clones and leaves some out. Of roughly 1,500,000 clones detected, 98% appear once; the ten largest clones hold over 0.3%. The sequenced sample was naive CD4+ T cells sorted from blood. The receptor source for this set is a man aged 25 to 45 in good health. The CDR3 runs from the conserved cysteine through the conserved F or W. Fields, in order: clone size, V gene, D gene, J gene, CDR3 protein, CDR3 DNA. The D gene is left open where the match is weak. Size tells how often a clone was seen (once, few, many) or the class of an expanded clone, and some rows leave it out.

>-|TRBV5-1|-|TRBJ2-7
CASSPQTQGYEQYF
TGCGCCAGCAGCCCGCAAACACAGGGTTACGAGCAGTACTTC
>-|TRBV29-1|TRBD1|TRBJ2-1
CSGAKGTGVNEQFF
TGCAGCGGGGCGAAAGGGACAGGGGTAAATGAGCAGTTCTTC
>-|TRBV7-9|-|TRBJ2-6
CASSVTGFWANVLTF
TGTGCCAGCAGCGTCACAGGGTTTTGGGCCAACGTCCTGACTTTC
>-|TRBV15|-|TRBJ1-3
CATSRDATAGNTIYF
TGTGCCACCAGCAGAGATGCGACAGCTGGAAACACCATATATTTT
>-|TRBV5-1|TRBD2|TRBJ2-7
CASSGAAGEPQQYF
TGCGCCAGCAGCGGGGCAGCGGGAGAACCCCAGCAGTACTTC
>-|TRBV5-5|-|TRBJ2-3
CASSAGGPDTQYF
TGTGCCAGCAGCGCCGGGGGGCCAGATACGCAGTATTTT
>-|TRBV7-6|TRBD2|TRBJ2-7
CASSLLGGAGGPYEQYF
TGTGCCAGCAGCTTACTTGGTGGGGCGGGAGGGCCTTACGAGCAGTACTTC
>-|TRBV6-1|-|TRBJ2-2
CASSVVVGGANTGELFF
TGTGCCAGCAGTGTGGTAGTCGGAGGAGCGAACACCGGGGAGCTGTTTTTT
>-|TRBV5-1|-|TRBJ1-5
CASSPTFRGGYSNQPQHF
TGCGCCAGCAGCCCTACCTTTCGGGGCGGATATAGCAATCAGCCCCAGCATTTT
>-|TRBV5-1|-|TRBJ1-1
CASSLGGNTEAFF
TGCGCCAGCAGCTTGGGGGGAAACACTGAGGCTTTCTTT
>-|TRBV6-5|-|TRBJ1-3
CASSPQGNTIYF
TGTGCCAGCAGTCCTCAGGGAAACACCATATATTTT
>-|TRBV15|-|TRBJ1-3
CATSTKVSGNTIYF
TGTGCCACCAGCACCAAGGTTTCTGGAAACACCATATATTTT
>-|TRBV5-1|TRBD2|TRBJ2-1
CASRHSLAGHNEQFF
TGCGCCAGCAGGCATAGCCTAGCGGGTCACAATGAGCAGTTCTTC
>once|TRBV18|TRBD1|TRBJ2-1
CASSPLDRGGNEQFF
TGTGCCAGCTCACCACTGGACAGGGGGGGAAATGAGCAGTTCTTC
>-|TRBV27|TRBD2|TRBJ2-3
CASSSFAGGRATQYF
TGTGCCAGCAGTTCCTTCGCGGGAGGGAGGGCTACGCAGTATTTT
>-|TRBV4-1|TRBD1|TRBJ2-7
CASSQTGTARYEQYF
TGCGCCAGCAGCCAGACCGGGACAGCACGTTACGAGCAGTACTTC
>-|TRBV25-1|-|TRBJ1-1
CASIGHTRGAFF
TGTGCCAGCATTGGGCATACCCGAGGGGCTTTCTTT
>once|TRBV28|TRBD1|TRBJ1-5
CASKKTGDRPQHF
TGTGCCAGCAAAAAGACAGGGGACCGGCCCCAGCATTTT
>-|TRBV6-6|TRBD2|TRBJ2-7
CASSSGLADPYEQYF
TGTGCCAGCAGTTCGGGACTAGCGGACCCCTACGAGCAGTACTTC
>-|TRBV14|TRBD2|TRBJ2-5
CASSPLREGRKTQYF
TGTGCCAGCAGCCCCCTGCGGGAGGGGAGGAAGACCCAGTACTTC
>-|TRBV15|TRBD2|TRBJ2-5
CATSRSRGVMTQYF
TGTGCCACCAGCAGGAGCCGGGGGGTCATGACCCAGTACTTC
>-|TRBV9|TRBD1|TRBJ1-1
CASSSRTGANTEAFF
TGTGCCAGCAGCTCCCGGACAGGGGCAAACACTGAAGCTTTCTTT